This entry concerns a single TCR beta chain. Reverse transcribed after extraction, RNA yielded cDNA as the sequencing template. The method was immunoSEQ multiplex PCR; TCRdb's version includes in-frame clones alone and lacks a portion of them. The table shows about 180,000 clones, with 63% occurring only once. The source of the sample is a study of CD8+ T cells in alopecia areata. This CDR3 region has 14 residues. CDR1 and CDR2 (germline): ENHRY, SYGVKD. V lost 3 bases, J lost 3 bases, and 9 bases lay in between. Material: CD4+ T cells sorted from blood, obtained at week 0. The receptor's source is a human donor with alopecia areata. The V call is TRBV10-3, the J call TRBJ2-1; no reliable D call. The CDR3 region is CAISDLGVYNEQFF. CDR3 coding DNA: TGTGCCATCAGTGACTTGGGTGTCTACAATGAGCAGTTCTTC.